Below, 26 T cell receptor beta chains from the same sample are listed, as sequenced in a study of shared clonotypes between healthy human individuals. Method: immunoSEQ multiplex PCR; TCRdb's copy keeps in-frame clones and lacks some. The sample holds approximately 440,000 clones, approximately 77% seen once. Sequencing was done on a sample of PBMCs. These receptors were taken from a woman in her forties in good health. Some clones in this sample may be carry-over from other donors' samples.

The chain recombines TRBV18 with TRBJ2-7; D is undetermined. Germline V CDR1 and CDR2: KGHSH, LQKENI. The CDR3 runs 12 residues. The V end lost 3 bases, the J end lost 5 bases, and 8 bases lay between the germline ends. CDR3 nucleotides: TGTGCCAGCTCACCTCAGCATCACGAGCAGTACTTC. This gives the protein CASSPQHHEQYF.

There are many counts of this clone. Within the sample, other DNA sequences also encode this same CDR3. V and J are TRBV19 and TRBJ2-7; D call uncertain. In germline, CDR1 is LNHDA, CDR2 SQIVND (reference sequence). The CDR3 has 14 residues. V lost 4 bases, J lost 2 bases, and 12 bases lay in between. The CDR3 nucleotides are TGTGCCAGTAGTACCCCGGGCCTTGCCTACGAGCAGTACTTC. It codes for CASSTPGLAYEQYF.

This clone was counted once. A far larger clone lies a single base away; this is likely a read error. The J gene is TRBJ1-2, the V gene TRBV28; no clear D. This CDR3 contains 13 residues. Deletions cut 5 bases from V and 2 bases from J, with 9 bases between. The germline V gene encodes CDR1 MDHEN and CDR2 SYDVKM. The CDR3 here is CASSPSRNYGYTF. CDR3 bases: TGTGCCAGCAGTCCCTCACGCAACTATGGCTACACCTTC.

Remarks on this clone: The sample carries other DNA sequences with the same CDR3. The genes are TRBV29-1 and TRBJ2-7; D gene ambiguous. The V gene's germline CDR1 is SQVTM and CDR2 ANQGSEA. This CDR3 region has 11 residues. Trimming pared 4 bases from V and 3 bases from J, leaving 7 bases between. CDR3 DNA sequence: TGCAGCGTTGGGATCAGCTACGAGCAGTACTTC. Protein product: CSVGISYEQYF.

This clone is a singleton in its sample. The genes are TRBV19 and TRBJ2-6, with D possibly TRBD2 on 5 matching bases. The CDR3 has 17 residues. Trimming stripped 5 bases from V and 2 bases from J, with 16 bases between. Germline V lookup: CDR1 LNHDA, CDR2 SQIVND (reference sequence). CDR3 sequence: CASSAPGRIAGANVLTF. CDR3 nucleotide sequence: TGTGCCAGTAGTGCTCCGGGAAGGATCGCTGGGGCCAACGTCCTGACTTTC.

This clone was found a few times. This chain joins TRBV5-1 and TRBJ2-3; 11 bases line up with TRBD2. Trimming cost V 3 bases and J 5 bases; bases outside gene matches: 2. This CDR3 spans 14 amino acids. Germline values: CDR1 SGHRS, CDR2 YFSETQ. The CDR3, as DNA: TGCGCCAGCAGCTCCGGGACTAGCGGAGATACGCAGTATTTT. It translates to CASSSGTSGDTQYF. Drawing the rest from reference TRBV5-1 and TRBJ2-3, the complete variable domain is KAGVTQTPRYLIKTRGQQVTLSCSPISGHRSVSWYQQTPGQGLQFLFEYFSETQRNKGNFPGRFSGRQFSNSRSEMNVSTLELGDSALYLCASSSGTSGDTQYFGPGTRLTVL.

This clone was found once. This chain joins TRBV28 and TRBJ1-4; the D gene is possibly TRBD1 (6 bases). Germline CDR1 MDHEN, CDR2 SYDVKM. The CDR3 is 12 residues long. V was shortened by 10 bases and J by 11 bases, with 17 bases between the two germline ends. CDR3 in amino acids: CATLPRGYKLFF. DNA of the CDR3: TGTGCCACCCTCCCGAGGGGGTACAAACTGTTTTTT.

A few counts support this clone. The V gene is TRBV5-6, the J gene TRBJ2-7; 12 bases are shared with TRBD2. Trimming cost V 4 bases and J 7 bases; bases outside gene matches: 6. The CDR3 runs to 14 residues. CDR1 is SGHDT and CDR2 is YYEEEE in the germline V gene. The CDR3: CASSATSGSGEQYF. The CDR3 region has the DNA TGTGCCAGCAGCGCGACTAGCGGGAGTGGAGAGCAGTACTTC.

The chain couples TRBV28 to TRBJ2-1; TRBD1 matches at 9 bases. CDR1 is MDHEN, CDR2 SYDVKM, per germline. The CDR3 has 15 amino acids. The J segment lost 4 bases and the V segment lost 6 bases, leaving 7 bases of the junction unmatched. The chain's CDR3 is CASRTGTGFYNEQFF. The CDR3 DNA follows: TGTGCCAGCAGGACCGGGACAGGGTTTTACAATGAGCAGTTCTTC.

The J gene is TRBJ2-5, the V gene TRBV30, with 14 bases aligning to TRBD2. Germline CDR1 is GTSNPN and CDR2 is SVGIG (reference sequence). V dropped 2 bases and J dropped 4; count of bases not matched to a gene: 6. The CDR3 is 16 amino acids. CDR3 loop: CAWSLRGLAGAETQYF. CDR3 DNA sequence: TGTGCCTGGAGTTTACGGGGACTAGCGGGAGCAGAGACCCAGTACTTC.

This chain joins TRBV29-1 and TRBJ2-3, with 12 bases fitting TRBD2. Germline lookup yields CDR1 SQVTM and CDR2 ANQGSEA. The CDR3 loop spans 15 amino acids. V shed 5 bases, J shed 4 bases, and the junction held 7 bases outside the gene matches. CDR3 in amino acids: CSVTPLAGGADTQYF. In nucleotides, the CDR3 is TGCAGCGTTACTCCCCTAGCGGGAGGGGCAGATACGCAGTATTTT.

Note on this clone: A far larger clone is a single base away, which makes a read error likely. The rearrangement joins TRBV28 to TRBJ2-7; D remains ambiguous. Between the trimmed V and J ends, which lost 7 bases and 3 bases, there was a span of 7 bases. The CDR3 is made up of 11 amino acids. Germline CDR1 reads MDHEN; CDR2 reads SYDVKM. In nucleotides, the CDR3 is TGTGCCAGCATCCGAAACTACGAGCAGTACTTC. It encodes CASIRNYEQYF.

The J gene is TRBJ2-5, the V gene TRBV5-4, with D unclear. CDR3 length equals 16 residues. CDR1 is SGHNT, CDR2 YYREEE, per germline (reference sequence). Trimming pared 3 bases from V and 2 bases from J, leaving 17 bases between. DNA for the CDR3: TGTGCCAGCAGCTCGCCTCCCAGGTCCGGGCAAGAGACCCAGTACTTC. This codes for CASSSPPRSGQETQYF. Full variable domain (missing parts from reference TRBV5-4 and TRBJ2-5): ETGVTQSPTHLIKTRGQQVTLRCSSQSGHNTVSWYQQALGQGPQFIFQYYREEENGRGNFPPRFSGLQFPNYSSELNVNALELDDSALYLCASSSPPRSGQETQYFGPGTRLLVL.

The J gene is TRBJ2-7, the V gene TRBV25-1; D might be TRBD2 (6 bases). The CDR3 sequence is 14 residues long. From germline, CDR1 is MGHDK and CDR2 SYGVNS. Trimming shortened V by 4 bases and J by 3 bases, and 13 bases separated the two germline ends. DNA of the CDR3: TGTGCCAGCAGTGTCGGGACTCAGATCTACGAGCAGTACTTC. It translates to CASSVGTQIYEQYF.

This rearrangement joins TRBV19 to TRBJ2-2; 7 nucleotides line up with TRBD2. Trimming removed 7 bases from V and 3 bases from J; junction bases left unmatched: 8. The CDR3 totals 15 residues. Germline V gene sequence: CDR1 LNHDA, CDR2 SQIVND (reference sequence). CDR3 loop: CASTVGTTYTGELFF. CDR3 DNA sequence: TGTGCCAGTACCGTAGGGACTACCTACACCGGGGAGCTGTTTTTT.

The rearrangement joins TRBV7-9 to TRBJ2-3; 8 bases align to TRBD1. CDR1 and CDR2 (germline): SEHNR, FQNEAQ (reference sequence). This CDR3 spans 14 amino acids. Trimming cost V 1 base and J 7 bases; bases outside gene matches: 4. The CDR3 here is CASSLGQGAYTQYF. The CDR3 DNA reads TGTGCCAGCAGCTTAGGGCAGGGGGCGTATACGCAGTATTTT.

Comments on this clone: This clone may be a read error of a much larger clone one base away. Within the sample, other DNA sequences also encode this same CDR3. The genes are TRBV19 and TRBJ2-7; 9 bases line up with TRBD1. V shed 6 bases and J 4 bases; nucleotides not matched to a gene: 10. This CDR3 comprises 15 residues. The germline V gene has CDR1 LNHDA and CDR2 SQIVND (reference sequence). The CDR3 reads CASSHGQGSFYEQYF. CDR3 nucleotide sequence: TGTGCCAGTAGCCATGGACAGGGGTCGTTTTACGAGCAGTACTTC.

The chain recombines TRBV7-8 with TRBJ2-5; D remains ambiguous. V was clipped by 2 bases and J by 4 bases, with 14 bases between them. This CDR3 is built from 15 residues. Germline assignment: CDR1 SGHVS and CDR2 FQNEAQ. As DNA, the CDR3 is TGTGCCAGCAGCTTACTAGATCTAGGCCCAGAGACCCAGTACTTC. As protein: CASSLLDLGPETQYF.

The chain links TRBV5-4 to TRBJ2-7; 11 bases are a match to TRBD2. Germline V gives CDR1 SGHNT, CDR2 YYREEE (reference sequence). The V segment lost 0 bases and the J segment 4 bases; nucleotides outside the gene matches: 0. This CDR3 has 14 amino acids. CDR3 DNA: TGTGCCAGCAGCTTGGGGACTAGCGGGTACGAGCAGTACTTC. Protein sequence: CASSLGTSGYEQYF.

The J gene is TRBJ1-3, the V gene TRBV19; D remains ambiguous. The CDR3 runs 11 residues. Germline CDR1 and CDR2: LNHDA and SQIVND (reference sequence). V lost 9 bases to trimming and J lost 6 bases, with 9 bases between them. The CDR3 loop is CARQSANTIYF. The CDR3 DNA sequence: TGTGCCAGGCAGAGTGCAAACACCATATATTTT.

The V and J genes are TRBV28 and TRBJ2-2; the D gene is possibly TRBD1 (6 bases). From germline, CDR1 is MDHEN and CDR2 SYDVKM. V was trimmed by 7 bases and J by 3 bases, leaving 12 bases between them. The CDR3 totals 14 residues. For the CDR3, the DNA is TGTGCCAGCAAACCAGGGGTTGACACCGGGGAGCTGTTTTTT. It codes for CASKPGVDTGELFF.

V gene TRBV28 combines with J gene TRBJ2-7; TRBD1 matches 7 bases. CDR1 and CDR2 from the germline V gene are MDHEN and SYDVKM. Trimming cost V 7 bases and J 2 bases; bases outside gene matches: 2. This CDR3 spans 12 amino acids. CDR3 loop: CASKTGPYEQYF. The CDR3 nucleotides are TGTGCCAGCAAGACAGGGCCCTACGAGCAGTACTTC.

This chain joins TRBV5-1 and TRBJ2-7, with 11 bases lining up with TRBD2. From germline, CDR1 is SGHRS and CDR2 YFSETQ. V shed 0 bases, J shed 4 bases, and the junction held 0 bases outside the gene matches. This CDR3 spans 14 amino acids. This CDR3 reads CASSLASGRYEQYF. In DNA, the CDR3 is TGCGCCAGCAGCTTGGCTAGCGGGAGGTACGAGCAGTACTTC.

The J gene is TRBJ2-3, the V gene TRBV7-8; TRBD2 is a possible D gene (7 bases). Germline V lookup: CDR1 SGHVS, CDR2 FQNEAQ. The CDR3 sequence is 16 residues long. Between the trimmed V and J ends, which lost 1 base and 4 bases, there was a span of 15 bases. The CDR3 DNA reads TGTGCCAGCAGCTTAGAGGGGGGGCTAGCTGCAGATACGCAGTATTTT. Protein sequence: CASSLEGGLAADTQYF. The full variable domain, its missing parts supplied by reference TRBV7-8 and TRBJ2-3, is GAGVSQSPRYKVAKRGQDVALRCDPISGHVSLFWYQQALGQGPEFLTYFQNEAQLDKSGLPSDRFFAERPEGSVSTLKIQRTQQEDSAVYLCASSLEGGLAADTQYFGPGTRLTVL.

The chain employs TRBV10-3 and TRBJ2-7; 12 bases map to TRBD2. The germline V gene has CDR1 ENHRY and CDR2 SYGVKD. The CDR3 loop spans 15 amino acids. Trimming cost V 10 bases and J 3 bases; bases outside gene matches: 10. The CDR3 DNA reads as TGTGCCAGCAAACCCGGGACTAGCGGGTTCTACGAGCAGTACTTC. This gives the protein CASKPGTSGFYEQYF.

The CDR3 loop is CASSPGQGSTEAFF. The DNA of the CDR3 is TGCGCCAGCAGCCCGGGACAGGGGAGCACTGAAGCTTTCTTT. V and J are TRBV5-1 and TRBJ1-1; 10 nucleotides line up with TRBD1. With 4 bases clipped from V and 4 bases from J, the junction kept 4 bases outside the gene matches. Per germline, CDR1 SGHRS and CDR2 YFSETQ. This CDR3 region has 14 residues.